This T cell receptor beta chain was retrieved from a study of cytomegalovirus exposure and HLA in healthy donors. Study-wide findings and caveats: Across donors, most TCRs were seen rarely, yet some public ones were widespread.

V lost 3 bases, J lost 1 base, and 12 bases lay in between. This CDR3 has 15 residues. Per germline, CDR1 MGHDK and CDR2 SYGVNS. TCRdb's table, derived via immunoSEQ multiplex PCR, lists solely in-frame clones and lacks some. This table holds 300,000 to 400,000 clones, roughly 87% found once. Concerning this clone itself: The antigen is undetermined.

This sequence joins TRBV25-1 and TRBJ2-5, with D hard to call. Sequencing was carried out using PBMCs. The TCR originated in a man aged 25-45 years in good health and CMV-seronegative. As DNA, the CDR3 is TGTGCCAGCAGTGATTTTAGTGTCTTCCAAGAGACCCAGTACTTC. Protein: CASSDFSVFQETQYF.